This T cell receptor (beta chain) was identified in a study of Ad26.COV2.S vaccination and SARS-CoV-2 variants. Study details: Of the COV1001 trial arms, the Ad26.COV2.S arm included the donor. By the intramuscular route, Ad26.COV2.S was given once, or twice 56 days apart.

The table came from immunoSEQ multiplex PCR; TCRdb's copy has only in-frame clones and leaves some out. The table shows about 400,000 clones, with 89% occurring only once. Trimming removed 6 bases from V and 10 bases from J; junction bases left unmatched: 11. The CDR3 loop spans 15 amino acids. Germline V gives CDR1 MDHEN, CDR2 SYDVKM. Study-wide findings and caveats: Analyses of TCR breadth and depth may have underestimated total T cell responses.

The sample's treatment: some 20 received Ad26.COV2.S at low or high dose, single or two shots; about 5 received placebo; per-sample allocation not given. The samples were gathered on day 63 after the first injection of vaccine or placebo. Vaccine was an Ad26 vector expressing Wuhan-strain SARS-CoV-2 spike. Worth noting for this clone: Its antigen remains unknown.

The source is a person between 18 and 65 years old who received the Ad26.COV2.S COVID-19 vaccine or a placebo. This chain connects TRBV28 to TRBJ2-3; 12 bases line up with TRBD2. Material: peripheral blood, obtained in a trial of Ad26.COV2.S vaccine versus placebo. The chain's CDR3 is CASSYNRLAGVAQYF. The CDR3 region has the DNA TGTGCCAGCAGCTATAATCGACTAGCGGGAGTCGCGCAGTATTTT.